A single sample is the source of the 20 T cell receptor beta chains below, sequenced in a study of blood T cells in healthy people across ages. Sample-barcoded 5' priming and a J-beta primer mix drove a second PCR of 7 to 11 cycles. TCRdb fed the 5' RACE reads into MiXCR, producing one record per CDR3 protein. The sample includes around 1,700,000 distinct CDR3 sequences, 28% of them seen just once. Sequences were obtained from blood. The receptor set was obtained from a woman in her twenties or thirties in good health.

The rearrangement uses TRBV20-1 and TRBJ2-2; the match to TRBD1 covers 10 bases. The CDR3 totals 15 residues. V lost 4 bases and J lost 4; bases outside the gene matches: 6. In germline, CDR1 is DFQATT, CDR2 SNEGSKA (reference sequence). CDR3 loop: CSANPGQGVTGELFF. CDR3 nucleotides: TGCAGTGCTAACCCTGGACAGGGGGTCACCGGGGAGCTGTTTTTT.

The chain combines TRBV24-1 with TRBJ2-1, with 7 bases identical to TRBD1. The CDR3 loop spans 12 amino acids. Germline assignment: CDR1 KGHDR and CDR2 SFDVKD. The J segment lost 6 bases and the V segment lost 6 bases, leaving 1 base of the junction unmatched. CDR3 amino acids: CATSRQGNEQFF. The CDR3 nucleotides read TGTGCCACCAGTCGACAGGGCAATGAGCAGTTCTTC.

The chain joins TRBV29-1 to TRBJ1-4; 7 bases line up with TRBD1. Germline CDR1 reads SQVTM; CDR2 reads ANQGSEA. With 6 bases clipped from V and 10 bases from J, the junction kept 14 bases outside the gene matches. CDR3 size: 14 residues. CDR3 bases: TGCAGCGTCACAAGAGGGGGCTCTTTTGGAAAACTGTTTTTT. Translated, it gives CSVTRGGSFGKLFF.

This chain uses TRBV27 with TRBJ1-2; 9 bases agree with TRBD1. The CDR3 is 16 amino acids. The J segment lost 8 bases and the V segment lost 6 bases, leaving 16 bases of the junction unmatched. Germline V gives CDR1 MNHEY, CDR2 SMNVEV (reference sequence). The CDR3: CASRSGTGKELGGYTF. CDR3 DNA sequence: TGTGCCAGCAGATCCGGGACAGGGAAGGAACTGGGGGGCTACACCTTC.

The rearrangement joins TRBV30 to TRBJ2-7; possible D gene TRBD1, 6 bases. Germline V gene lookup returns CDR1 GTSNPN and CDR2 SVGIG (reference sequence). With 2 bases removed from V and 2 bases from J, the gap between germline ends came to 10 bases. The CDR3 is 13 amino acids. The CDR3 bases are TGTGCCTGGAGTTGGGACACAGCCTACGAGCAGTACTTC. Protein product: CAWSWDTAYEQYF.

This clonotype occurred once. The gene calls are TRBV12-3 or TRBV12-4 and TRBJ2-7; TRBD2 matches 8 bases. This CDR3 contains 16 residues. The ends lost 4 bases at V and 2 bases at J; junction bases unmatched: 10. The CDR3 loop reads CASSSPQTSEAYEQYF. DNA of the CDR3: TGTGCCAGCAGTTCCCCCCAGACTAGCGAAGCCTACGAGCAGTACTTC.

This chain uses TRBV7-2 with TRBJ1-2; D remains unclear. Trimming pared 1 base from V and 7 bases from J, leaving 10 bases between. This CDR3 is 13 amino acids long. Looked up from germline, CDR1 is SGHTA and CDR2 is FQGNSA. CDR3 in amino acids: CASSLGSSSGYTF. The CDR3 DNA sequence: TGTGCCAGCAGCTTAGGTTCGTCCTCTGGCTACACCTTC.

The chain joins TRBV9 to TRBJ1-1; D is uncertain. This CDR3 contains 13 residues. V was pared by 4 bases and J by 5 bases, with 12 bases between. Germline V gives CDR1 SGDLS, CDR2 YYNGEE. CDR3 sequence: CASSISGRTEAFF. The CDR3 DNA reads as TGTGCCAGCAGCATATCGGGGAGGACTGAAGCTTTCTTT.

The chain couples TRBV7-3 to TRBJ1-2, with TRBD1 identical over 8 bases. Per germline, CDR1 SGHTA and CDR2 FQGTGA. There are 15 residues in the CDR3. V lost 5 bases, J lost 3 bases, and 8 bases stayed unmatched. The CDR3 sequence is CASSPTRGPDYGYTF. CDR3 in DNA: TGTGCCAGCAGCCCCACCAGGGGGCCTGACTATGGCTACACCTTC.

This clonotype was seen many times. CDR3 DNA: TGTGCCAGCAGCGAGGGACAGGGGAGCTCCTACGAGCAGTACTTC. Amino acid sequence: CASSEGQGSSYEQYF. The rearrangement links TRBV7-6 to TRBJ2-7, with 10 positions matching TRBD1. Germline V CDR1 and CDR2: SGHVS, FNYEAQ. J lost 0 bases, V lost 5 bases, and 4 bases had no gene match. The length of the CDR3 is 15 residues.

The table lists this clonotype with many counts. V usage is TRBV27 and J usage is TRBJ2-7; TRBD1 matches 7 bases. Germline V CDR1 and CDR2: MNHEY, SMNVEV (reference sequence). The V segment lost 4 bases and the J segment 2 bases; nucleotides outside the gene matches: 8. The CDR3 is 15 residues long. The CDR3 loop reads CASSSTTGNPYEQYF. As DNA, the CDR3 is TGTGCCAGCAGTTCTACGACAGGGAACCCCTACGAGCAGTACTTC.

This clonotype was found a few times. The chain is built from TRBV6-5 and TRBJ2-7; D might be TRBD1 or TRBD2, each matching 5 bases. The CDR3 has 15 residues. Trimming removed 6 bases from V and 4 bases from J, with 19 bases in between. From germline, CDR1 is MNHEY and CDR2 SVGAGI. CDR3 in amino acids: CASRAGTSAGYEQYF. DNA of the CDR3: TGTGCCAGCAGGGCCGGGACGTCGGCCGGATACGAGCAGTACTTC.

The rearrangement links TRBV7-2 to TRBJ2-1, with TRBD2 matching 10 bases. V was clipped by 5 bases and J by 9 bases; unmatched bases: 4. The CDR3 sequence is 13 residues long. Germline V gene data show CDR1 as SGHTA and CDR2 as FQGNSA. CDR3 DNA sequence: TGTGCCAGCAGCCAGCGGGAGGGGGGTGAGCAGTTCTTC. Residues: CASSQREGGEQFF.

This clonotype has more than one count but fewer than ten. The rearrangement uses TRBV5-1 and TRBJ2-7; 9 bases are a match to TRBD1. Losses at the gene ends were 2 bases for V and 4 bases for J; bases not matched to a gene: 7. This CDR3 region has 15 residues. Germline V CDR1 and CDR2: SGHRS, YFSETQ. The CDR3 region is CASSFGQGSGYEQYF. DNA for the CDR3: TGCGCCAGCAGCTTCGGACAGGGGTCCGGTTACGAGCAGTACTTC.

As to this clonotype: The junction departs from germline at one end; a sequencing error may be responsible. The V gene is TRBV9, the J gene TRBJ2-5; D possibly corresponds to TRBD2 (7 bases). Germline values: CDR1 SGDLS, CDR2 YYNGEE. CDR3 length equals 16 residues. CDR3 coding DNA: TGTGCCAGCAGCGGACAAGGGGGGGTCTCCCAAGGGACCCAGTACTTC. Amino acid sequence: CASSGQGGVSQGTQYF.

The V gene is TRBV5-1, the J gene TRBJ2-1; 8 positions match TRBD1. The V and J ends lost 6 bases and 0 bases, in that order; junction bases with no gene match: 14. Germline values: CDR1 SGHRS, CDR2 YFSETQ. The CDR3 length is 18 residues. For the CDR3, the DNA is TGCGCCAGCATAGGAGCAGGGGGCGCCGATGGCTCCTACAATGAGCAGTTCTTC. Encoded protein: CASIGAGGADGSYNEQFF.

With regard to this clonotype: At one boundary the junction diverges from the germline segment, which might be a read error. As DNA, the CDR3 is TGTGCCAGCGTCGGCAGCGCGGATGCTGGAAACCCCATATATTTT. It codes for CASVGSADAGNPIYF. The rearrangement uses TRBV11-2 and TRBJ1-3; no clear D. Germline CDR1 and CDR2: SGHAT and FQNNGV. This CDR3 is 15 amino acids long.

Comment on this clonotype: This CDR3 fails to terminate in the conserved phenylalanine or tryptophan, so it likely reflects a read error. This rearrangement joins TRBV28 to TRBJ2-7; 9 nucleotides agree with TRBD1. Germline CDR1 MDHEN, CDR2 SYDVKM. Unmatched junction bases numbered 10, after V lost 3 bases and J lost 4 bases. The CDR3 runs to 16 residues. This CDR3 is CASSFSPGQGMYEQYL. CDR3 DNA: TGTGCCAGCAGTTTCTCGCCGGGACAGGGAATGTACGAGCAGTACCTC.

This chain links TRBV18 with TRBJ1-1; 10 bases line up with TRBD1. Losses at the gene ends were 2 bases for V and 4 bases for J; bases not matched to a gene: 7. This CDR3 region has 16 residues. Germline loops: CDR1 KGHSH, CDR2 LQKENI. CDR3 nucleotide sequence: TGTGCCAGCTCACCAACCGGGACAGGGGTCGGCACTGAAGCTTTCTTT. As protein: CASSPTGTGVGTEAFF. The full variable domain, its missing parts supplied by reference TRBV18 and TRBJ1-1, is NAGVMQNPRHLVRRRGQEARLRCSPMKGHSHVYWYRQLPEEGLKFMVYLQKENIIDESGMPKERFSAEFPKEGPSILRIQQVVRGDSAAYFCASSPTGTGVGTEAFFGQGTRLTVV.

This clonotype was observed at least ten times. The chain is built from TRBV5-1 and TRBJ1-2; D may be TRBD1 (6 bases). The germline V gene has CDR1 SGHRS and CDR2 YFSETQ. The CDR3 is 13 residues long. V was cut by 4 bases and J by 8 bases, with 15 bases left in between. The chain's CDR3 is CASSPGDRQGYTF. The CDR3 nucleotides read TGCGCCAGCAGCCCGGGAGACAGGCAAGGCTACACCTTC.